Following are 25 T cell receptor beta chains from one sample sequenced in a study of vaccination and CD4 T cells after COVID-19. At the Johns Hopkins FTIC core, DNA taken from cultured CD4+ T cells was sequenced by way of the Oncomine TCR Beta short-read assay. One entry per CDR3 protein results from TCRdb running MiXCR on the PCR reads. Here the sample spans about 17,000 distinct CDR3 sequences, roughly 60% being singletons. Their antigens are not known. Indicated treatment: approximately 11-day PBMC culture with coronavirus spike peptide pools or control peptides (ViraFEST assay). Input material: CD4+ T cells from blood, cultured in vitro. Every receptor here comes from a human donor who had recovered from COVID-19.

On this clonotype: One end of the junction is discordant with germline, which a read error may explain. The rearrangement uses TRBV11-2 and TRBJ2-7; TRBD1 agrees at 8 bases. The germline gives CDR1 SGHAT, CDR2 FQNNGV. CDR3 size: 12 residues. The CDR3 DNA reads as TGTGCCAGCGGGACAGGAGCTTACGCGCAGTACTTC. It encodes CASGTGAYAQYF.

This sequence joins TRBV5-6 and TRBJ1-2; TRBD1 aligns across 7 bases. J was trimmed by 3 bases and V by 4 bases; bases with no gene match: 12. CDR1 and CDR2 from the germline V gene are SGHDT and YYEEEE. The CDR3 sequence is 16 residues long. The CDR3 region is CASSGAGDREYYGYTF. For the CDR3, the DNA is TGTGCCAGCAGCGGAGCAGGAGACAGGGAGTACTATGGCTACACCTTC.

The sample holds a few counts of this clonotype. The chain recombines TRBV4-1 with TRBJ2-2; the match to TRBD2 covers 13 bases. Germline V CDR1 and CDR2: MGHRA, YSYEKL. The CDR3 has 18 residues. Trimming cost V 4 bases and J 0 bases; bases outside gene matches: 5. The CDR3 bases are TGCGCCAGCAGCCCGCGGGGACTAGCGGGAACGAACACCGGGGAGCTGTTTTTT. This gives the protein CASSPRGLAGTNTGELFF.

The chain is built from TRBV20-1 and TRBJ1-2; D is possibly TRBD1 (5 bases). CDR1 DFQATT and CDR2 SNEGSKA come from the germline V gene (reference sequence). The V end was cut by 1 base, the J end by 7 bases, with 19 bases between. This CDR3 contains 15 residues. CDR3: CSARAAGQGIRGYTF. DNA of the CDR3: TGCAGTGCTAGAGCGGCCGGGCAGGGTATCCGTGGCTACACCTTC.

This chain joins TRBV7-2 and TRBJ2-5, with unresolved D. Germline V gene lookup returns CDR1 SGHTA and CDR2 FQGNSA. V lost 2 bases and J 5 bases, leaving 3 bases between the germline ends. This CDR3 is 11 amino acids long. The CDR3 nucleotides are TGTGCCAGCAGCTTATTCGAGACCCAGTACTTC. Amino acids: CASSLFETQYF. Drawing the rest from reference TRBV7-2 and TRBJ2-5, the complete variable domain is GAGVSQSPSNKVTEKGKDVELRCDPISGHTALYWYRQSLGQGLEFLIYFQGNSAPDKSGLPSDRFSAERTGGSVSTLTIQRTQQEDSAVYLCASSLFETQYFGPGTRLLVL.

Only a few counts were recorded for this clonotype. V and J are TRBV7-3 and TRBJ2-5; D is uncertain. The V end was cut by 5 bases, the J end by 7 bases, with 20 bases between. Germline lookup yields CDR1 SGHTA and CDR2 FQGTGA. CDR3 length: 15 amino acids. As DNA, the CDR3 is TGTGCCAGCAGCGAAAATGGGTGGGGTATCGGGACCCAGTACTTC. Translation: CASSENGWGIGTQYF.

This chain links TRBV9 with TRBJ1-3; tentatively, D is TRBD1 (5 bases). This CDR3 region has 14 residues. V shed 0 bases and J shed 3 bases, with 7 bases lying between them. The germline CDR1 and CDR2 sequences are SGDLS and YYNGEE. The CDR3 sequence is CASSVGGYGNTIYF. The CDR3 DNA is TGTGCCAGCAGCGTAGGGGGGTATGGAAACACCATATATTTT.

This chain links TRBV7-3 with TRBJ1-6; no firm D call. V lost 5 bases and J lost 3, with 11 bases in between. Germline V gives CDR1 SGHTA, CDR2 FQGTGA. The CDR3 spans 15 residues. CDR3 DNA sequence: TGTGCCAGCAGCCCCTACAGCATCTATAATTCACCCCTCCACTTT. Protein: CASSPYSIYNSPLHF.

This chain uses TRBV4-3 with TRBJ2-7; no firm D call. V lost 11 bases, J lost 0 bases, and 14 bases lay in between. This CDR3 contains 13 residues. Looked up from germline, CDR1 is LGHNA and CDR2 is YSLEER. CDR3 DNA sequence: TGCGCCTCCCTCTTAGGTCCCTCCTACGAGCAGTACTTC. It specifies CASLLGPSYEQYF.

V is TRBV7-2 and J is TRBJ1-2; tentatively, D is TRBD1 (6 bases). The CDR3 runs to 14 residues. V lost 5 bases, J lost 5 bases, and 15 bases lay in between. CDR1 and CDR2 from the germline V gene are SGHTA and FQGNSA. In DNA, the CDR3 is TGTGCCAGCAGCGCCCGGGGGGGGCCTTATGGCTACACCTTC. As protein: CASSARGGPYGYTF. Full variable domain (outside the CDR3, taken from reference TRBV7-2 and TRBJ1-2): GAGVSQSPSNKVTEKGKDVELRCDPISGHTALYWYRQSLGQGLEFLIYFQGNSAPDKSGLPSDRFSAERTGGSVSTLTIQRTQQEDSAVYLCASSARGGPYGYTFGSGTRLTVV.

The chain links TRBV2 to TRBJ1-1; D is ambiguous. Per germline, CDR1 SNHLY and CDR2 FYNNEI. Trimming cost V 8 bases and J 1 base, with 8 bases left between them. The CDR3 is 12 amino acids. The CDR3 bases are TGTGCCAGCGGGGTGAGGAACACTGAAGCTTTCTTT. Its translation: CASGVRNTEAFF.

The genes are TRBV29-1 and TRBJ2-3, with 9 bases identical to TRBD2. Trimming removed 3 bases from V and 6 bases from J; junction bases left unmatched: 7. Per germline, CDR1 SQVTM and CDR2 ANQGSEA. CDR3 length equals 14 residues. The CDR3 nucleotides are TGCAGCGTTGAGGCGGGAGGGCCGGCTGATACGCAGTATTTT. This translates into CSVEAGGPADTQYF.

The rearrangement joins TRBV6-1 to TRBJ1-2; D uncertain. This CDR3 is built from 13 residues. In germline, CDR1 is MNHNS, CDR2 SASEGT. V lost 6 bases, J lost 2 bases, and 10 bases lay in between. The CDR3 DNA reads TGTGCCAGCAGGTCCGGGATAAACTATGGCTACACCTTC. Its protein product is CASRSGINYGYTF.

This clonotype was counted only a few times. The chain couples TRBV27 to TRBJ2-2; perhaps TRBD2 as D (6 bases). V shed 4 bases and J shed 2 bases, with 14 bases lying between them. The germline gives CDR1 MNHEY, CDR2 SMNVEV (reference sequence). This CDR3 is 16 amino acids long. The CDR3 nucleotides read TGTGCCAGCAGTTCCCCGATGGGGGGAAACACCGGGGAGCTGTTTTTT. Encoded protein: CASSSPMGGNTGELFF.

J is TRBJ2-3 and V is TRBV27; weak D call: TRBD2 (5 bases). V gave up 2 bases and J gave up 6 bases, with 18 bases separating them. The CDR3 covers 16 residues. Germline V gene sequence: CDR1 MNHEY, CDR2 SMNVEV (reference sequence). The CDR3 nucleotides read TGTGCCAGCAGTTTACCAGGACTTGGGGATGAGGATACGCAGTATTTT. Its translation: CASSLPGLGDEDTQYF.

This rearrangement joins TRBV6-1 to TRBJ1-1; D call uncertain. Germline CDR1 and CDR2: MNHNS and SASEGT. The CDR3 has 13 amino acids. V was clipped by 7 bases and J by 6 bases, with 15 bases between them. In nucleotides, the CDR3 is TGTGCCAGCATGCTGGGTGGAACAGCTGAAGCTTTCTTT. Amino acids: CASMLGGTAEAFF.

This chain joins TRBV25-1 and TRBJ2-7; D perhaps matches TRBD1 (5 bases). V dropped 5 bases and J dropped 5 bases, with 10 bases sitting between them. Germline CDR1 is MGHDK and CDR2 is SYGVNS. The CDR3 covers 12 residues. Written as DNA, the CDR3 is TGTGCCAGCAGTCAGGACATGAACGAGCAGTACTTC. Protein: CASSQDMNEQYF.

CDR3 sequence reads: CAISGEGQTQPQHF. CDR3 bases: TGTGCCATCAGTGGGGAAGGGCAGACCCAGCCCCAGCATTTT. The V and J genes are TRBV10-3 and TRBJ1-5; D call uncertain. The CDR3 consists of 14 residues. The V gene's germline CDR1 is ENHRY and CDR2 SYGVKD. The V and J ends lost 4 bases and 7 bases respectively, with 14 bases between them.

The chain has TRBV19 and TRBJ1-5; TRBD1 matches at 7 bases. CDR1 LNHDA and CDR2 SQIVND come from the germline V gene (reference sequence). Trimming at V came to 7 bases and at J to 0 bases, leaving 9 bases not matched to a gene. This CDR3 spans 16 amino acids. The CDR3 loop reads CASTGTDTYSNQPQHF. DNA for the CDR3: TGTGCCAGTACCGGGACAGACACTTATAGCAATCAGCCCCAGCATTTT.

This rearrangement joins TRBV6-4 to TRBJ2-5; D may correspond to TRBD1 or TRBD2 (5 bases each). CDR3 length: 13 amino acids. Per the germline V gene, CDR1 is MRHNA and CDR2 is SNTAGT. The V and J ends lost 5 bases and 5 bases respectively, with 12 bases between them. The CDR3 loop is CASSYRDGETQYF. The CDR3 DNA reads TGTGCCAGCAGTTACCGGGACGGTGAGACCCAGTACTTC.

The J gene is TRBJ2-3, the V gene TRBV30; 7 nucleotides align to TRBD2. With V trimmed by 2 bases and J by 2 bases, 7 bases remained unmatched. There are 15 residues in the CDR3. Germline V CDR1 and CDR2: GTSNPN, SVGIG (reference sequence). The CDR3 loop is CAWSLTSDYTDTQYF. CDR3 sequence (DNA): TGTGCCTGGAGTCTCACTAGCGACTACACAGATACGCAGTATTTT.

The J gene is TRBJ2-3, the V gene TRBV5-1, with TRBD2 as a possible D gene (6 bases). The germline V gene has CDR1 SGHRS and CDR2 YFSETQ. The V end lost 4 bases, the J end lost 0 bases, and 15 bases lay between the germline ends. The CDR3 runs 16 residues. This chain's CDR3 is CASSGGRGTSTDTQYF. For the CDR3, the DNA is TGCGCCAGCAGCGGGGGACGCGGGACTAGCACAGATACGCAGTATTTT.

The chain has TRBV11-3 and TRBJ1-2, with D perhaps matching TRBD1 (5 bases). Trimming stripped 2 bases from V and 0 bases from J, with 16 bases between. The germline CDR1 and CDR2 sequences are SGHNT and YENEEA. The length of the CDR3 is 17 residues. CDR3 DNA sequence: TGTGCCAGCAGCTTAACCTCGTACGGGGCGACTAACTATGGCTACACCTTC. Protein sequence: CASSLTSYGATNYGYTF.

J is TRBJ1-2 and V is TRBV19, with D maybe TRBD1 (5 bases). The V end lost 5 bases, the J end lost 4 bases, and 11 bases lay between the germline ends. This CDR3 region has 13 residues. Germline V gene sequence: CDR1 LNHDA, CDR2 SQIVND (reference sequence). The CDR3 sequence is CASSPRESYGYTF. DNA of the CDR3: TGTGCCAGTAGTCCCAGGGAATCCTATGGCTACACCTTC.

The V and J genes are TRBV6-2 or TRBV6-3 and TRBJ2-3; 12 bases align to TRBD2. Germline V lookup: CDR1 MNHEY, CDR2 SVGEGT. The V gene end was trimmed by 6 bases and the J gene end by 4 bases; junction bases not matched to a gene: 5. This CDR3 comprises 15 residues. This CDR3 reads CASSRRLAGADTQYF. In DNA, the CDR3 is TGTGCCAGCAGCCGTCGACTAGCGGGAGCAGATACGCAGTATTTT.